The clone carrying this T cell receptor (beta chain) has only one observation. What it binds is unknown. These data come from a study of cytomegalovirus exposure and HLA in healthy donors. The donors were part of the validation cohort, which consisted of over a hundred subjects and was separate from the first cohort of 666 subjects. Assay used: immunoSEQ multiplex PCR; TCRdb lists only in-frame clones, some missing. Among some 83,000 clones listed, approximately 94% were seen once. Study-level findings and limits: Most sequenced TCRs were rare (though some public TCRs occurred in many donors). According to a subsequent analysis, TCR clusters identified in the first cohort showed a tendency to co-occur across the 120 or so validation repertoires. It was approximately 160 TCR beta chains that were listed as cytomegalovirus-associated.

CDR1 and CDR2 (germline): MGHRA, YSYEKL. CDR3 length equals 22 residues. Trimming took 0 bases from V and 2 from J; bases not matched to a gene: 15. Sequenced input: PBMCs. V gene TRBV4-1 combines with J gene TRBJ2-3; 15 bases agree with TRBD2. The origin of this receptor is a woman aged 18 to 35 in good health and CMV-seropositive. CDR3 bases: TGCGCCAGCAGCCAAGATCCTGCCGGACTAGCGGGAGGGGGAAGGTCCACAGATACGCAGTATTTT. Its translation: CASSQDPAGLAGGGRSTDTQYF.